The 27 T cell receptor beta chains below were found in one sample sequenced in a study of human T cells and chemical hapten exposure. The time point is: patch test 3, about 24 weeks after DPC sensitization. The treatment here: therapeutic diphenylcyclopropenone sensitization with weekly scalp DPC. TCRdb itself ran the RACE reads through MiXCR, one entry per CDR3 protein. The sample records roughly 150,000 distinct CDR3 sequences, roughly a quarter being singletons. Sequencing used whole blood, obtained in connection with sensitization to the hapten diphenylcyclopropenone (DPC). These receptor sequences come from a young woman with alopecia areata. Some clones in this sample may be carry-over from other donors' samples.

This chain joins TRBV20-1 and TRBJ2-7; D might be TRBD2 (6 bases). The length of the CDR3 is 12 residues. Per germline, CDR1 DFQATT and CDR2 SNEGSKA (reference sequence). CDR3 coding DNA: TGCAGCCAACGGGACTCGTACTACGAGCAGTACTTC. Translation: CSQRDSYYEQYF.

The genes are TRBV13 and TRBJ1-1; D not resolved. The CDR3 runs to 14 residues. Germline V gives CDR1 PRHDT, CDR2 FYEKMQ (reference sequence). Trimming stripped 4 bases from V and 5 bases from J, with 14 bases between. The CDR3 protein is CASSSLREKTEAFF. The CDR3 DNA sequence: TGTGCCAGCAGCTCACTTCGGGAGAAGACTGAAGCTTTCTTT.

This clonotype was detected a few times. This chain uses TRBV4-2 with TRBJ1-5, with D perhaps TRBD1 (6 bases). The CDR3 consists of 15 residues. Germline assignment: CDR1 LGHNA and CDR2 YNFKEQ. Trimming removed 4 bases from V and 0 bases from J, with 10 bases in between. DNA of the CDR3: TGTGCCAGCAGCCCGCGACAGGCTAGCAATCAGCCCCAGCATTTT. Its protein is CASSPRQASNQPQHF.

The rearrangement uses TRBV15 and TRBJ1-6; no clear D. Germline CDR1 LNHNV, CDR2 YYDKDF (reference sequence). Between the trimmed V and J ends, which lost 1 base and 10 bases, there was a span of 8 bases. This CDR3 has 13 amino acids. The CDR3 spells CATSRGWRSPLHF. CDR3 sequence (DNA): TGTGCCACCAGCAGAGGGTGGCGGTCACCCCTCCACTTT.

The CDR3 nucleotides are TGTGCCAGCAGCTTAGGCCTCCAGCGGGCAGGGCCAGGGGCAGATACGCAGTATTTT. Translated: CASSLGLQRAGPGADTQYF. The chain couples TRBV7-2 to TRBJ2-3; D tentatively reads TRBD1 or TRBD2 (6 bases each). Trimming took 1 base from V and 4 from J, leaving 24 bases between them. Germline CDR1 reads SGHTA; CDR2 reads FQGNSA. CDR3 length: 19 residues.

The rearrangement uses TRBV2 and TRBJ2-7; D remains ambiguous. CDR3 length: 14 residues. The germline V gene has CDR1 SNHLY and CDR2 FYNNEI. V was cut by 3 bases and J by 2 bases, with 11 bases left in between. The CDR3 bases are TGTGCCAGCAGTGAGTTACCAGGAGCCTACGAGCAGTACTTC. Amino acid sequence: CASSELPGAYEQYF. Together with reference TRBV2 and TRBJ2-7, the CDR3 gives the full variable domain: EPEVTQTPSHQVTQMGQEVILRCVPISNHLYFYWYRQILGQKVEFLVSFYNNEISEKSEIFDDQFSVERPDGSNFTLKIRSTKLEDSAMYFCASSELPGAYEQYFGPGTRLTVT.

This clonotype came up a few times. The CDR3 nucleotides read TGTGCCAGCAGCCTAGGCGTTAGAGGACTAGCCCCCAATGAGCAGTTCTTC. This encodes CASSLGVRGLAPNEQFF. J is TRBJ2-1 and V is TRBV3-1; 8 bases line up with TRBD2. Looked up from germline, CDR1 is LGHDT and CDR2 is YNNKEL (reference sequence). The CDR3 is 17 residues long. V was clipped by 4 bases and J by 6 bases; unmatched bases: 14.

The chain combines TRBV6-2 or TRBV6-3 with TRBJ2-7, with TRBD2 matching over 11 bases. V lost 5 bases, J lost 7 bases, and 13 bases stayed unmatched. The CDR3 extends over 16 amino acids. Germline CDR1 reads MNHEY; CDR2 reads SVGEGT. The CDR3 region is CASSDPGLAGFWEQYF. The CDR3 DNA reads TGTGCCAGCAGTGACCCCGGACTAGCGGGCTTCTGGGAGCAGTACTTC.

This clonotype was seen just once. V and J are TRBV11-2 and TRBJ1-6; D gene unclear. Looked up from germline, CDR1 is SGHAT and CDR2 is FQNNGV. Trimming took off 0 bases at V and 6 bases at J, with 9 bases between the two ends. This CDR3 has 15 amino acids. CDR3 region: CASSLDMRTNSPLHF. The CDR3 DNA reads TGTGCCAGCAGCTTAGATATGAGGACTAATTCACCCCTCCACTTT.

This clonotype was recorded a few times. The chain uses TRBV15 and TRBJ1-1; TRBD1 matches at 7 bases. The CDR3 runs 15 residues. The V and J ends lost 1 base and 1 base, in that order; junction bases with no gene match: 3. CDR1 and CDR2 from the germline V gene are LNHNV and YYDKDF (reference sequence). Written as DNA, the CDR3 is TGTGCCACCAGCAGAGTTTGGACAGGGAACACTGAAGCTTTCTTT. This sequence encodes CATSRVWTGNTEAFF. Full variable domain (rest looked up from reference TRBV15 and TRBJ1-1): DAMVIQNPRYQVTQFGKPVTLSCSQTLNHNVMYWYQQKSSQAPKLLFHYYDKDFNNEADTPDNFQSRRPNTSFCFLDIRSPGLGDTAMYLCATSRVWTGNTEAFFGQGTRLTVV.

The V and J genes are TRBV7-2 and TRBJ1-6, with D possibly TRBD1 on 6 matching bases. V lost 4 bases and J lost 10, with 11 bases in between. The CDR3 has 13 residues. Germline V gene lookup returns CDR1 SGHTA and CDR2 FQGNSA. DNA for the CDR3: TGTGCCAGCAGCTCCCAACAGGGATCACCCCTCCACTTT. Amino acid sequence: CASSSQQGSPLHF.

This clonotype was seen a handful of times. The V and J genes are TRBV11-2 and TRBJ2-1; D may be TRBD2 (6 bases). CDR1 SGHAT and CDR2 FQNNGV come from the germline V gene. The V end was cut by 1 base, the J end by 9 bases, with 13 bases between. The CDR3 sequence is 14 residues long. Here the CDR3 reads CASSLVVHGGEQFF. The CDR3 region has the DNA TGTGCCAGCAGCTTAGTAGTTCACGGGGGTGAGCAGTTCTTC.

This clonotype has more than one count but fewer than ten. The chain links TRBV4-3 to TRBJ2-3; 8 nucleotides agree with TRBD1. This CDR3 spans 16 amino acids. V lost 1 base and J lost 2; bases outside the gene matches: 5. The germline V gene has CDR1 LGHNA and CDR2 YSLEER. CDR3 residues: CASSQGQGPYTDTQYF. The DNA of the CDR3 is TGCGCCAGCAGCCAAGGACAGGGGCCGTACACAGATACGCAGTATTTT.

The V and J genes are TRBV29-1 and TRBJ2-1; TRBD1 aligns across 8 bases. The V gene's germline CDR1 is SQVTM and CDR2 ANQGSEA. V gave up 6 bases and J gave up 1 base; unmatched junction bases: 5. The CDR3 spans 14 residues. The CDR3 DNA sequence: TGCAGCGTGGATGACAGGGGATCCTACAATGAGCAGTTCTTC. Protein sequence: CSVDDRGSYNEQFF.

This sequence joins TRBV4-1 and TRBJ2-7; 7 bases map to TRBD1. V gave up 8 bases and J gave up 0 bases; unmatched junction bases: 4. Per germline, CDR1 MGHRA and CDR2 YSYEKL. The CDR3 is 13 amino acids. The CDR3 is CASGRGTSYEQYF. CDR3 DNA sequence: TGCGCCAGCGGCAGGGGGACCTCCTACGAGCAGTACTTC.

This clonotype was counted only a few times. The chain employs TRBV11-2 and TRBJ1-3; TRBD1 matches at 10 bases. Germline V CDR1 and CDR2: SGHAT, FQNNGV. V gave up 3 bases and J gave up 0 bases; unmatched junction bases: 11. The CDR3 loop spans 19 amino acids. CDR3 nucleotides: TGTGCCAGCAGCTTTGACGGGACAGGGGCCCTTTTCTCTGGAAACACCATATATTTT. As protein: CASSFDGTGALFSGNTIYF.

V is TRBV7-3 and J is TRBJ1-6; TRBD1 is a possible D gene (5 bases). V dropped 3 bases and J dropped 8 bases, with 8 bases sitting between them. This CDR3 region has 13 residues. CDR1 and CDR2 (germline): SGHTA, FQGTGA. The CDR3 region has the DNA TGTGCCAGCAGCTTCCAGGGTGATTCACCCCTCCACTTT. It is translated as CASSFQGDSPLHF.

This clonotype was observed a handful of times. This sequence joins TRBV12-3 or TRBV12-4 and TRBJ1-5; 7 bases line up with TRBD1. With 8 bases clipped from V and 6 bases from J, the junction kept 10 bases outside the gene matches. The CDR3 covers 14 residues. The DNA of the CDR3 is TGTGCCAGCGGGCAGGGACAGACCGGTCAGCCCCAGCATTTT. Amino acids: CASGQGQTGQPQHF.

This rearrangement joins TRBV2 to TRBJ2-7; possible D gene TRBD2, 5 bases. V lost 5 bases to trimming and J lost 2 bases, with 13 bases between them. CDR1 and CDR2 from the germline V gene are SNHLY and FYNNEI. The CDR3 runs to 14 residues. CDR3 bases: TGTGCCAGCAGTCTCCCCGGAGGTGCCTACGAGCAGTACTTC. Translated, it gives CASSLPGGAYEQYF.

The rearrangement links TRBV12-3 or TRBV12-4 to TRBJ2-7; D is uncertain. V dropped 7 bases and J dropped 0 bases, with 7 bases sitting between them. The CDR3 spans 12 residues. CDR3 DNA: TGTGCCAGCAAGGATAGCTCCTACGAGCAGTACTTC. It is translated as CASKDSSYEQYF.

V and J are TRBV7-9 and TRBJ1-4; unclear D gene. Germline-derived CDR1 and CDR2 are SEHNR and FQNEAQ (reference sequence). Trimming pared 5 bases from V and 8 bases from J, leaving 12 bases between. This CDR3 contains 13 residues. The CDR3 here is CASSPSDGEKLFF. The CDR3 DNA reads TGTGCCAGCAGCCCCTCGGACGGGGAAAAACTGTTTTTT.

In this sample, this clonotype turned up a few times. The chain uses TRBV6-2 or TRBV6-3 and TRBJ2-3, with a possible D match to TRBD2 (7 bases). In germline, CDR1 is MNHEY, CDR2 SVGEGT. This CDR3 is 14 amino acids long. Trimming took off 4 bases at V and 2 bases at J, with 10 bases between the two ends. The CDR3 reads CASSSGGHTDTQYF. Written as DNA, the CDR3 is TGTGCCAGCAGTTCCGGGGGGCACACAGATACGCAGTATTTT.

There are many counts of this clonotype. The chain links TRBV6-4 to TRBJ1-6; tentative D call: TRBD1 (5 bases). There are 14 residues in the CDR3. Trimming left V 2 bases short and J 7 bases short, with 9 bases between. Germline-derived CDR1 and CDR2 are MRHNA and SNTAGT. The CDR3 DNA sequence: TGTGCCAGCAGTGACAGGGGCGACAATTCACCCCTCCACTTT. Translating gives CASSDRGDNSPLHF.

Only a few counts were recorded for this clonotype. J is TRBJ1-4 and V is TRBV9; TRBD1 aligns across 10 bases. V was clipped by 3 bases and J by 8 bases; unmatched bases: 4. The CDR3 consists of 14 residues. Germline lookup yields CDR1 SGDLS and CDR2 YYNGEE. This chain's CDR3 is CASSGGQGKEKLFF. CDR3 in DNA: TGTGCCAGCAGCGGGGGACAGGGGAAGGAAAAACTGTTTTTT.

This chain links TRBV9 with TRBJ2-7; no clear D. Trimming cost V 0 bases and J 2 bases, with 9 bases left between them. Germline CDR1 is SGDLS and CDR2 is YYNGEE. The CDR3 covers 14 residues. CDR3 sequence reads: CASSVGGGTYEQYF. For the CDR3, the DNA is TGTGCCAGCAGCGTAGGGGGTGGGACCTACGAGCAGTACTTC.

The rearrangement uses TRBV20-1 and TRBJ1-2, with 8 bases matching TRBD1. The CDR3 is 13 amino acids. The junction had 7 bases not matched to a gene; V was cut back by 6 bases and J by 4 bases. Germline V gene data show CDR1 as DFQATT and CDR2 as SNEGSKA (reference sequence). CDR3 coding DNA: TGCAGTGCGGGCAGGGGGCTTTCCTATGGCTACACCTTC. Residues: CSAGRGLSYGYTF.

This clonotype was counted many times. Written as DNA, the CDR3 is TGCAGTGCTAGAATAGGGTTCTACGAGCAGTACTTC. Its translation: CSARIGFYEQYF. The chain carries TRBV20-1 and TRBJ2-7; D gene uncertain. The CDR3 is 12 residues long. Germline values: CDR1 DFQATT, CDR2 SNEGSKA (reference sequence). Trimming removed 2 bases from V and 3 bases from J, with 8 bases in between.